This T cell receptor beta chain stems from a study of blood T cell repertoires in COVID-19. Study-level information: The analysed material was cDNA or gDNA that came from T cells, B-cell-depleted T cells, or PBMCs.

Original methodology: Reference gene primer amplification yielded estimated nucleated cell counts. Libraries were prepared by immunoSEQ multiplex PCR; TCRdb keeps only in-frame clonotypes and omits some of them. That table gives V, J and clone size, and the DNA gave D and trimming. Seen here are a few hundred thousand clones, roughly 90% observed once, and the top ten hold roughly 0.8%. The V gene's germline CDR1 is SEHNR and CDR2 FQNEAQ (reference sequence). This CDR3 is 15 amino acids long. V was pared by 5 bases and J by 5 bases, with 15 bases between. Sequenced: peripheral blood. This chain joins TRBV7-9 and TRBJ1-4; possibly TRBD1 for D (5 bases). This clonotype was sampled from a woman aged 30 to 39 with acute or convalescent COVID-19. CDR3 sequence (DNA): TGTGCCAGCAGCCCGGTGGGGCAGCTAAATGAAAAACTGTTTTTT. This translates into CASSPVGQLNEKLFF.